This TCR beta chain was identified during a study of blood T cell repertoires in COVID-19. Overall study context: Specimens from acute and convalescent COVID-19 originated in the United States, Italy and Spain. Nucleic acid was either cDNA or gDNA, and it came from T cells, B-cell-depleted T cells, or PBMCs.

Source study methods: Quantification of nucleated cells was approximated via reference gene primer amplification. The assay was immunoSEQ multiplex PCR, and TCRdb's table has in-frame clones only and misses some. D and trimming were read from the DNA, whereas the V and J calls and clone size are those reported in that table. The sample has a few hundred thousand clones, about nine tenths seen once. Notes on this clone: Other DNA variants within this sample encode the same CDR3.

Trimming cost V 5 bases and J 0 bases, with 8 bases left between them. Looked up from germline, CDR1 is MNHEY and CDR2 is SMNVEV (reference sequence). This CDR3 is built from 14 residues. Source material: peripheral blood. This TCR derives from a woman aged 50 to 65 who had recovered from COVID-19. V gene TRBV27 combines with J gene TRBJ2-1; maybe TRBD2 (5 bases). Here the CDR3 DNA reads TGTGCCAGCAGTCTTGCGGGCTCCTACAATGAGCAGTTCTTC. Translation: CASSLAGSYNEQFF.